The rows below give T cell receptor beta chains drawn from one sample of a study of cytomegalovirus exposure and HLA in healthy donors. The table came from immunoSEQ multiplex PCR; TCRdb's copy has only in-frame clones and leaves some out. The data hold 80,000 or so clones, with roughly 80% observed a single time. Specimen: PBMCs. Receptors originate from a man in his forties or fifties in good health and CMV-seronegative. CDR3s include the opening cysteine and the closing phenylalanine or tryptophan. Each record gives: V gene, J gene, CDR3 protein.

V gene: TRBV28
J gene: TRBJ1-2
CDR3 protein: CASSSTQGNYGYTF

V gene: TRBV2
J gene: TRBJ1-5
CDR3 protein: CASSVGGMGQPQHF

V gene: TRBV5-1
J gene: TRBJ2-7
CDR3 protein: CASSLGAGGPYEQYF

V gene: TRBV5-4
J gene: TRBJ2-3
CDR3 protein: CASSLDPTGTDTQYF

V gene: TRBV11-2
J gene: TRBJ2-7
CDR3 protein: CASRPSGRGSYEQYF

V gene: TRBV2
J gene: TRBJ1-5
CDR3 protein: CASRRGGDRDQPQHF

V gene: TRBV27
J gene: TRBJ2-5
CDR3 protein: CASSLWPNQETQYF

V gene: TRBV5-1
J gene: TRBJ2-2
CDR3 protein: CASSPDRELFF

V gene: TRBV5-4
J gene: TRBJ2-7
CDR3 protein: CASSSRTSLHEQYF

V gene: TRBV29-1
J gene: TRBJ1-2
CDR3 protein: CSGRVDTGGYTF

V gene: TRBV7-6
J gene: TRBJ2-6
CDR3 protein: CASSFRDSSSGANVLTF

V gene: TRBV7-9
J gene: TRBJ2-3
CDR3 protein: CASSLERGAGGPDTQYF

V gene: TRBV5-4
J gene: TRBJ2-1
CDR3 protein: CASSSGLAGGTYNEQFF

V gene: TRBV6-4
J gene: TRBJ2-1
CDR3 protein: CASSPTGLTYNEQFF

V gene: TRBV11-3
J gene: TRBJ2-1
CDR3 protein: CASSSQYNEQFF

V gene: TRBV30
J gene: TRBJ2-3
CDR3 protein: CACSQREADTQYF

V gene: TRBV5-6
J gene: TRBJ2-2
CDR3 protein: CASSLELAGRYTGELFF

V gene: TRBV7-8
J gene: TRBJ1-5
CDR3 protein: CASSRSEYQPQHF

V gene: TRBV5-1
J gene: TRBJ2-1
CDR3 protein: CASSLAGQGPFF

V gene: TRBV5-1
J gene: TRBJ2-7
CDR3 protein: CASSLAGTGAYEQYF

V gene: TRBV14
J gene: TRBJ2-7
CDR3 protein: CASSRDPGGRYEQYF

V gene: TRBV5-1
J gene: TRBJ2-5
CDR3 protein: CASSSRQGRTETQYF

V gene: TRBV30
J gene: TRBJ1-2
CDR3 protein: CAWSILSAGYTF

V gene: TRBV7-2
J gene: TRBJ2-5
CDR3 protein: CASSLRTIRETQYF

V gene: TRBV4-3
J gene: TRBJ2-7
CDR3 protein: CASSQGSGGIYEQYF

V gene: TRBV11-1
J gene: TRBJ2-7
CDR3 protein: CASSRDRGRRSYEQYF

V gene: TRBV15
J gene: TRBJ1-1
CDR3 protein: CATSPRYWGRIAEAFF

V gene: TRBV30
J gene: TRBJ1-1
CDR3 protein: CAWRRDNTEAFF

V gene: TRBV19
J gene: TRBJ2-5
CDR3 protein: CASSLVGQNQETQYF

V gene: TRBV14
J gene: TRBJ1-1
CDR3 protein: CASSHIQGLAEAFF

V gene: TRBV6-6
J gene: TRBJ1-4
CDR3 protein: CASSPGQVVGNEKLFF

V gene: TRBV4-1
J gene: TRBJ2-3
CDR3 protein: CASSQRGGGRAGTDTQYF

V gene: TRBV5-1
J gene: TRBJ2-7
CDR3 protein: CASSYWTGNYEQYF

V gene: TRBV28
J gene: TRBJ2-1
CDR3 protein: CASSFLGVLNNEQFF

V gene: TRBV4-1
J gene: TRBJ2-7
CDR3 protein: CASSPRDFSSYEQYF

V gene: TRBV28
J gene: TRBJ2-1
CDR3 protein: CASRRSGSSYNEQFF

V gene: TRBV5-6
J gene: TRBJ1-2
CDR3 protein: CATRRGGGYTF

V gene: TRBV27
J gene: TRBJ1-1
CDR3 protein: CASSRGTEAFF

V gene: TRBV7-2
J gene: TRBJ2-3
CDR3 protein: CASSLAGAHYTDTQYF

V gene: TRBV28
J gene: TRBJ1-2
CDR3 protein: CASSVRQGAAGYGYTF

V gene: TRBV5-8
J gene: TRBJ2-1
CDR3 protein: CASSLEGTSGRNEQFF

V gene: TRBV19
J gene: TRBJ2-7
CDR3 protein: CASSILGSSEQYF

V gene: TRBV6-1
J gene: TRBJ2-3
CDR3 protein: CASSEVGGWPDTQYF

V gene: TRBV4-2
J gene: TRBJ2-7
CDR3 protein: CASSQEAASGDHYEQYF

V gene: TRBV7-8
J gene: TRBJ2-7
CDR3 protein: CASSSASPGTHSYEQYF

V gene: TRBV6-6
J gene: TRBJ1-4
CDR3 protein: CASSYVQGLLEKLFF